The 32 T cell receptor beta chains given below trace back to one sample, sequenced in a study of shared clonotypes between healthy human individuals. Clones were sequenced by immunoSEQ multiplex PCR, and TCRdb holds only the in-frame ones, with some missing. Of about 2.3 million clones in the sample, over 85% were seen once. The sample was naive CD4+ T cells from PBMCs. Specified subset: CD45RA+ positively selected. The receptors shown here come from a man aged 18 to 29 in good health. Some clones in this sample may be carry-over from other donors' samples.

The genes are TRBV19 and TRBJ2-2, with D perhaps matching TRBD1 (6 bases). Germline CDR1 and CDR2: LNHDA and SQIVND (reference sequence). Trimming took 3 bases from V and 3 from J, leaving 11 bases between them. The CDR3 is 15 amino acids. The chain's CDR3 is CASSIGQLDTGELFF. The CDR3 DNA follows: TGTGCCAGTAGTATCGGACAGTTAGACACCGGGGAGCTGTTTTTT.

The gene calls are TRBV28 and TRBJ2-2, with a possible D match to TRBD1 (5 bases). CDR3 length equals 15 residues. V was shortened by 0 bases and J by 1 base, with 6 bases between the two germline ends. Germline V gene data show CDR1 as MDHEN and CDR2 as SYDVKM. The CDR3 loop is CASSLWQGNTGELFF. The CDR3 nucleotides read TGTGCCAGCAGTTTATGGCAGGGGAACACCGGGGAGCTGTTTTTT.

The chain links TRBV7-2 to TRBJ2-3; possible D gene TRBD2, 6 bases. From germline, CDR1 is SGHTA and CDR2 FQGNSA. This CDR3 is built from 17 residues. V lost 4 bases to trimming and J lost 3 bases, with 20 bases between them. Here the CDR3 reads CASSWTAGSGLTDTQYF. The CDR3 DNA reads TGTGCCAGCAGCTGGACCGCCGGTAGCGGCCTAACAGATACGCAGTATTTT.

This chain joins TRBV5-4 and TRBJ2-5; 7 positions match TRBD1. Germline loops: CDR1 SGHNT, CDR2 YYREEE (reference sequence). This CDR3 contains 15 residues. The V gene end was trimmed by 4 bases and the J gene end by 2 bases; junction bases not matched to a gene: 8. Here the CDR3 reads CASSAPGQRQETQYF. CDR3 coding DNA: TGTGCCAGCAGCGCCCCGGGACAGAGACAAGAGACCCAGTACTTC.

The chain couples TRBV5-1 to TRBJ1-2; 11 bases line up with TRBD1. V shed 6 bases and J 6 bases; nucleotides not matched to a gene: 13. The CDR3 runs 16 residues. In germline, CDR1 is SGHRS, CDR2 YFSETQ. CDR3 in amino acids: CASTPGTGGDGDGYTF. The CDR3 nucleotides read TGCGCCAGCACCCCCGGGACAGGGGGAGATGGGGATGGCTACACCTTC. Full variable domain (rest looked up from reference TRBV5-1 and TRBJ1-2): KAGVTQTPRYLIKTRGQQVTLSCSPISGHRSVSWYQQTPGQGLQFLFEYFSETQRNKGNFPGRFSGRQFSNSRSEMNVSTLELGDSALYLCASTPGTGGDGDGYTFGSGTRLTVV.

The chain is built from TRBV28 and TRBJ1-1; no clear D. Germline assignment: CDR1 MDHEN and CDR2 SYDVKM. The V end was cut by 3 bases, the J end by 0 bases, with 11 bases between. The CDR3 runs 15 residues. The CDR3 sequence is CASSLTERMNTEAFF. The CDR3 region has the DNA TGTGCCAGCAGTTTGACCGAGAGAATGAACACTGAAGCTTTCTTT.

The J gene is TRBJ2-7, the V gene TRBV25-1; D gene ambiguous. Trimming took off 7 bases at V and 0 bases at J, with 4 bases between the two ends. CDR1 and CDR2 from the germline V gene are MGHDK and SYGVNS. The CDR3 extends over 11 amino acids. CDR3 nucleotides: TGTGCCAGCATGCTCTCCTACGAGCAGTACTTC. It translates to CASMLSYEQYF.

The gene calls are TRBV28 and TRBJ1-5; D is perhaps TRBD1 (6 bases). CDR1 and CDR2 (germline): MDHEN, SYDVKM. Trimming cost V 2 bases and J 3 bases, with 17 bases left between them. CDR3 length: 17 residues. CDR3: CASSLATGMLTNQPQHF. The CDR3 DNA reads as TGTGCCAGCAGTTTAGCCACAGGGATGCTAACCAATCAGCCCCAGCATTTT.

The gene calls are TRBV28 and TRBJ2-7, with D maybe TRBD2 (6 bases). Germline V gene lookup returns CDR1 MDHEN and CDR2 SYDVKM. Trimming pared 5 bases from V and 2 bases from J, leaving 19 bases between. CDR3 length: 16 residues. The CDR3 DNA reads TGTGCCAGCAGTCTCCCCGGCGGGACGGCCACCTACGAGCAGTACTTC. The encoded protein is CASSLPGGTATYEQYF.

V is TRBV20-1 and J is TRBJ2-7; 7 nucleotides align to TRBD2. V lost 5 bases, J lost 10 bases, and 8 bases stayed unmatched. CDR1 and CDR2 from the germline V gene are DFQATT and SNEGSKA (reference sequence). The CDR3 is made up of 11 amino acids. In nucleotides, the CDR3 is TGCAGTGCTCGGGGGGTTGGGTTTCAGTACTTC. Protein product: CSARGVGFQYF.

This sequence joins TRBV7-9 and TRBJ2-3; no reliable D call. The CDR3 covers 15 residues. The V end lost 4 bases, the J end lost 4 bases, and 15 bases lay between the germline ends. CDR1 and CDR2 from the germline V gene are SEHNR and FQNEAQ (reference sequence). CDR3 residues: CASSSGMISADTQYF. Here the CDR3 DNA reads TGTGCCAGCAGCTCTGGTATGATATCGGCAGATACGCAGTATTTT.

The chain carries TRBV2 and TRBJ2-2, with 8 nucleotides matching TRBD2. CDR1 and CDR2 from the germline V gene are SNHLY and FYNNEI. The J segment lost 4 bases and the V segment lost 7 bases, leaving 5 bases of the junction unmatched. The CDR3 length is 14 residues. Written as DNA, the CDR3 is TGTGCCAGCACCCGTCGGGGGGGCACCGGGGAGCTGTTTTTT. Translated, it gives CASTRRGGTGELFF.

The chain carries TRBV4-1 and TRBJ1-5, with D unclear. This CDR3 has 18 residues. Per the germline V gene, CDR1 is MGHRA and CDR2 is YSYEKL. V was shortened by 6 bases and J by 0 bases, with 21 bases between the two germline ends. CDR3 in DNA: TGCGCCAGCAGACCAGCTACTCTAGGCAGGTTTAGCAATCAGCCCCAGCATTTT. Translating gives CASRPATLGRFSNQPQHF.

The chain uses TRBV29-1 and TRBJ1-2, with 8 positions matching TRBD1. CDR3 length: 11 residues. The germline V gene has CDR1 SQVTM and CDR2 ANQGSEA. CDR3: CSSGGDYGYTF. Here the CDR3 DNA reads TGCAGTTCAGGGGGCGACTATGGCTACACCTTC. The variable domain in full, with the rest retrieved from reference TRBV29-1 and TRBJ1-2, is SAVISQKPSRDICQRGTSLTIQCQVDSQVTMMFWYRQQPGQSLTLIATANQGSEATYESGFVIDKFPISRPNLTFSTLTVSNMSPEDSSIYLCSSGGDYGYTFGSGTRLTVV.

The chain links TRBV7-8 to TRBJ1-5; D uncertain. Trimming took off 4 bases at V and 5 bases at J, with 9 bases between the two ends. Germline V CDR1 and CDR2: SGHVS, FQNEAQ. This CDR3 spans 13 amino acids. In DNA form, the CDR3 reads TGTGCCAGCAGCTCGGCCGGGGATCAGCCCCAGCATTTT. The encoded protein is CASSSAGDQPQHF. Drawing the rest from reference TRBV7-8 and TRBJ1-5, the complete variable domain is GAGVSQSPRYKVAKRGQDVALRCDPISGHVSLFWYQQALGQGPEFLTYFQNEAQLDKSGLPSDRFFAERPEGSVSTLKIQRTQQEDSAVYLCASSSAGDQPQHFGDGTRLSIL.

The gene calls are TRBV28 and TRBJ2-1; no firm D call. Germline V CDR1 and CDR2: MDHEN, SYDVKM. V dropped 10 bases and J dropped 10 bases, with 14 bases sitting between them. This CDR3 spans 11 amino acids. CDR3: CATHLLTEQFF. As DNA, the CDR3 is TGTGCCACCCATTTACTGACGGAGCAGTTCTTC.

This clone has just a few counts. The V gene is TRBV28, the J gene TRBJ1-1; 9 bases match TRBD1. J lost 5 bases, V lost 5 bases, and 6 bases had no gene match. The CDR3 length is 14 residues. Germline V lookup: CDR1 MDHEN, CDR2 SYDVKM. The CDR3 protein is CASSVTGGGTEAFF. The CDR3 DNA reads as TGTGCCAGCAGTGTCACAGGGGGCGGGACTGAAGCTTTCTTT.

The chain joins TRBV7-2 to TRBJ1-2; 9 bases match TRBD1. The V gene end was trimmed by 4 bases and the J gene end by 2 bases; junction bases not matched to a gene: 14. This CDR3 spans 18 amino acids. Looked up from germline, CDR1 is SGHTA and CDR2 is FQGNSA. The CDR3 DNA follows: TGTGCCAGCAGCTCCACTCCGGACAGGGGCCCGCACAACTATGGCTACACCTTC. Translation gives CASSSTPDRGPHNYGYTF.

The V call is TRBV5-6, the J call TRBJ2-7; maybe TRBD2 (6 bases). The CDR3 runs to 13 residues. In germline, CDR1 is SGHDT, CDR2 YYEEEE. V was trimmed by 4 bases and J by 6 bases, leaving 14 bases between them. In nucleotides, the CDR3 is TGTGCCAGCAGCCTTAGGAGGGCCCTCGAGCAGTACTTC. Protein: CASSLRRALEQYF.

In regard to this clone: At one end, the junction sequence differs from germline, possibly due to a read error. The rearrangement links TRBV18 to TRBJ1-3, with D unresolved. Germline assignment: CDR1 KGHSH and CDR2 LQKENI. CDR3 length equals 13 residues. The CDR3: CASSPTVGDTIYF. The CDR3 DNA is TGTGCCAGCTCACCAACGGTTGGAGACACCATATATTTT.

The V gene is TRBV6-5, the J gene TRBJ2-1; D gene ambiguous. The germline V and J ends were trimmed by 3 bases and 0 bases, with 9 bases remaining between them. This CDR3 spans 15 amino acids. Germline V gene lookup returns CDR1 MNHEY and CDR2 SVGAGI. The CDR3 sequence is CASSYVPVSYNEQFF. CDR3 coding DNA: TGTGCCAGCAGTTATGTTCCGGTCTCCTACAATGAGCAGTTCTTC.

The J gene is TRBJ2-1, the V gene TRBV7-2; tentative D call: TRBD2 (5 bases). Germline CDR1 is SGHTA and CDR2 is FQGNSA. Deletions cut 0 bases from V and 6 bases from J, with 9 bases between. The CDR3 covers 14 residues. CDR3 nucleotides: TGTGCCAGCAGCTTAGCGGGAGCGATCAATGAGCAGTTCTTC. It is translated as CASSLAGAINEQFF.

The genes are TRBV9 and TRBJ2-1, with 7 nucleotides matching TRBD1. Germline lookup yields CDR1 SGDLS and CDR2 YYNGEE. V shed 10 bases and J 3 bases; nucleotides not matched to a gene: 7. The CDR3 loop spans 13 amino acids. This CDR3 reads CAQGERVYNEQFF. The CDR3 bases are TGTGCCCAGGGGGAGAGGGTCTACAATGAGCAGTTCTTC.

The chain links TRBV10-3 to TRBJ2-7; 12 bases line up with TRBD2. There are 15 residues in the CDR3. Losses at the gene ends were 6 bases for V and 3 bases for J; bases not matched to a gene: 6. The germline gives CDR1 ENHRY, CDR2 SYGVKD. CDR3 nucleotide sequence: TGTGCCATCAGACGAGGACTAGCGGGAAGCTACGAGCAGTACTTC. Its translation: CAIRRGLAGSYEQYF.

J is TRBJ2-2 and V is TRBV7-3, with D perhaps assigned TRBD1 or TRBD2 (5 bases each). The germline V gene encodes CDR1 SGHTA and CDR2 FQGTGA. V lost 3 bases and J lost 8, with 10 bases in between. This CDR3 is built from 13 residues. The CDR3: CASSFGGEGELFF. The DNA for the CDR3 is TGTGCCAGCAGCTTTGGGGGAGAGGGGGAGCTGTTTTTT.

The V and J genes are TRBV5-1 and TRBJ2-2; unclear D gene. Germline V gene data show CDR1 as SGHRS and CDR2 as YFSETQ. The V end lost 4 bases, the J end lost 4 bases, and 17 bases lay between the germline ends. The CDR3 length is 16 residues. The CDR3 nucleotides read TGCGCCAGCAGCGTATTAGGAACGCCTAGCACCGGGGAGCTGTTTTTT. It is translated as CASSVLGTPSTGELFF. Complete variable domain (other parts from reference TRBV5-1 and TRBJ2-2): KAGVTQTPRYLIKTRGQQVTLSCSPISGHRSVSWYQQTPGQGLQFLFEYFSETQRNKGNFPGRFSGRQFSNSRSEMNVSTLELGDSALYLCASSVLGTPSTGELFFGEGSRLTVL.

Concerning this clone: Other DNA sequences in the sample encode the same CDR3. The chain recombines TRBV9 with TRBJ2-5; 9 bases fit TRBD1. V gave up 3 bases and J gave up 5 bases; unmatched junction bases: 5. CDR1 is SGDLS, CDR2 YYNGEE, per germline. This CDR3 is built from 14 residues. CDR3 in DNA: TGTGCCAGCAGCGCGGGACAGGGAGGGGAGACCCAGTACTTC. Protein sequence: CASSAGQGGETQYF.

V usage is TRBV7-3 and J usage is TRBJ2-3, with TRBD2 matching 13 bases. The CDR3 is made up of 15 amino acids. With V trimmed by 5 bases and J by 5 bases, 4 bases remained unmatched. Germline V CDR1 and CDR2: SGHTA, FQGTGA. CDR3 residues: CASSRLAGGGDTQYF. Written as DNA, the CDR3 is TGTGCCAGCAGCCGACTAGCGGGAGGTGGAGATACGCAGTATTTT.

The gene calls are TRBV30 and TRBJ2-1, with 9 positions matching TRBD2. Per the germline V gene, CDR1 is GTSNPN and CDR2 is SVGIG (reference sequence). The CDR3 consists of 17 residues. Unmatched junction bases numbered 9, after V lost 0 bases and J lost 3 bases. CDR3 protein: CAWSVSRTSANYNEQFF. CDR3 in DNA: TGTGCCTGGAGTGTATCTCGGACTAGCGCTAACTACAATGAGCAGTTCTTC.

On this clone: Other DNA variants within this sample encode the same CDR3. This rearrangement joins TRBV6-5 to TRBJ2-7; possibly TRBD1 for D (5 bases). The length of the CDR3 is 11 residues. V was clipped by 9 bases and J by 3 bases, with 9 bases between them. CDR1 MNHEY and CDR2 SVGAGI come from the germline V gene. CDR3 in amino acids: CASSTGYEQYF. The CDR3 bases are TGTGCCAGTAGTACAGGCTACGAGCAGTACTTC.

This rearrangement joins TRBV19 to TRBJ2-7, with D uncertain. There are 15 residues in the CDR3. Trimming stripped 1 base from V and 4 bases from J, with 14 bases between. Germline V gene data show CDR1 as LNHDA and CDR2 as SQIVND (reference sequence). CDR3 amino acids: CASSIGSRRPYEQYF. The CDR3 region has the DNA TGTGCCAGTAGTATAGGCTCCCGACGCCCATACGAGCAGTACTTC.

V is TRBV27 and J is TRBJ2-6; 8 bases agree with TRBD1. CDR3 length: 15 amino acids. With V trimmed by 6 bases and J by 4 bases, 5 bases remained unmatched. Germline CDR1 and CDR2: MNHEY and SMNVEV (reference sequence). The CDR3 reads CASRGTGTGANVLTF. Here the CDR3 DNA reads TGTGCCAGCAGGGGGACAGGCACCGGGGCCAACGTCCTGACTTTC.